These 23 T cell receptor beta chains were sequenced from one sample in a study of T cell responses to AZD1222 COVID-19 vaccine. The assay was immunoSEQ multiplex PCR, and TCRdb's table has in-frame clones only and misses some. The sample lists 90,000 to 150,000 clones, about 87% occurring once. This material consisted of peripheral blood, taken on day 0 of AZD1222 vaccination. Receptor source: an adult in good health.

This clone was seen a few times. The rearrangement joins TRBV28 to TRBJ1-2, with a possible D match to TRBD1 (5 bases). The V end lost 6 bases, the J end lost 2 bases, and 22 bases lay between the germline ends. CDR3 length equals 17 residues. Looked up from germline, CDR1 is MDHEN and CDR2 is SYDVKM. The CDR3 sequence: CASRMGPVQWVNYGYTF. CDR3 DNA sequence: TGTGCCAGCAGAATGGGGCCAGTTCAATGGGTGAACTATGGCTACACCTTC.

V and J are TRBV9 and TRBJ1-6; TRBD1 matches at 10 bases. Germline CDR1 SGDLS, CDR2 YYNGEE. J was trimmed by 0 bases and V by 4 bases; bases with no gene match: 7. The CDR3 contains 18 residues. CDR3: CASSTHRDRGSYNSPLHF. As DNA, the CDR3 is TGTGCCAGCAGCACGCACCGGGACAGGGGCTCCTATAATTCACCCCTCCACTTT. Full variable domain (missing parts from reference TRBV9 and TRBJ1-6): DSGVTQTPKHLITATGQRVTLRCSPRSGDLSVYWYQQSLDQGLQFLIQYYNGEERAKGNILERFSAQQFPDLHSELNLSSLELGDSALYFCASSTHRDRGSYNSPLHFGNGTRLTVT.

V and J are TRBV5-1 and TRBJ2-5; no definite D call. The length of the CDR3 is 14 residues. CDR1 SGHRS and CDR2 YFSETQ come from the germline V gene. Trimming pared 4 bases from V and 5 bases from J, leaving 15 bases between. CDR3 sequence reads: CASSTGRPVETQYF. Here the CDR3 DNA reads TGCGCCAGCAGCACCGGACGCCCGGTGGAGACCCAGTACTTC.

V usage is TRBV27 and J usage is TRBJ1-6; D is perhaps TRBD1 (5 bases). CDR1 is MNHEY, CDR2 SMNVEV, per germline (reference sequence). The CDR3 sequence is 17 residues long. The V end lost 0 bases, the J end lost 0 bases, and 9 bases lay between the germline ends. DNA for the CDR3: TGTGCCAGCAGTTTATCGCGGGGGAGCTCCTATAATTCACCCCTCCACTTT. This codes for CASSLSRGSSYNSPLHF.

In DNA, the CDR3 is TGTGCCAGTAGTATCATAGCGGGATTTACGAATCCGAACACCGGGGAGCTGTTTTTT. This encodes CASSIIAGFTNPNTGELFF. The V gene is TRBV19, the J gene TRBJ2-2, with 8 bases lining up with TRBD2. Germline V gives CDR1 LNHDA, CDR2 SQIVND (reference sequence). This CDR3 is 19 amino acids long. With 3 bases clipped from V and 0 bases from J, the junction kept 12 bases outside the gene matches. Full variable domain (missing parts from reference TRBV19 and TRBJ2-2): DGGITQSPKYLFRKEGQNVTLSCEQNLNHDAMYWYRQDPGQGLRLIYYSQIVNDFQKGDIAEGYSVSREKKESFPLTVTSAQKNPTAFYLCASSIIAGFTNPNTGELFFGEGSRLTVL.

V and J are TRBV7-6 and TRBJ1-3; D is uncertain. Per the germline V gene, CDR1 is SGHVS and CDR2 is FNYEAQ. The CDR3 sequence is 17 residues long. Trimming took off 1 base at V and 0 bases at J, with 13 bases between the two ends. The CDR3 is CASSLEAAQSSGNTIYF. The CDR3 DNA follows: TGTGCCAGCAGCTTAGAGGCAGCACAGAGCTCTGGAAACACCATATATTTT. Full variable domain (missing parts from reference TRBV7-6 and TRBJ1-3): GAGVSQSPRYKVTKRGQDVALRCDPISGHVSLYWYRQALGQGPEFLTYFNYEAQQDKSGLPNDRFSAERPEGSISTLTIQRTEQRDSAMYRCASSLEAAQSSGNTIYFGEGSWLTVV.

The chain is built from TRBV5-4 and TRBJ1-1; D remains unclear. The CDR3 is made up of 12 amino acids. Between the trimmed V and J ends, which lost 2 bases and 2 bases, there was a span of 4 bases. Germline CDR1 SGHNT, CDR2 YYREEE (reference sequence). The CDR3 spells CASSFYNTEAFF. CDR3 nucleotide sequence: TGTGCCAGCAGCTTCTATAACACTGAAGCTTTCTTT.

This sequence joins TRBV9 and TRBJ2-1; 10 bases line up with TRBD2. Germline V gene lookup returns CDR1 SGDLS and CDR2 YYNGEE. CDR3 length equals 15 residues. The J segment lost 8 bases and the V segment lost 2 bases, leaving 7 bases of the junction unmatched. CDR3 region: CASSVRSGGPHEQFF. The DNA of the CDR3 is TGTGCCAGCAGCGTCCGTAGCGGGGGGCCCCATGAGCAGTTCTTC.

The chain carries TRBV3-1 (or the pseudogene TRBV3-2) and TRBJ2-1; D tentatively fits TRBD1 or TRBD2 (6 bases each). This CDR3 has 13 amino acids. Germline V gene data show CDR1 as LGHDT and CDR2 as YNNKEL (reference sequence). The V end was cut by 1 base, the J end by 15 bases, with 16 bases between. The chain's CDR3 is CASSQAGAPGAFF. CDR3 nucleotide sequence: TGTGCCAGCAGCCAAGCAGGGGCCCCGGGGGCGTTCTTC.

This clone was seen just once. Here the CDR3 DNA reads TGTGCCAGCGGTTTGGCCCCGAGCTCCTACGAGCAGTACTTC. It translates to CASGLAPSSYEQYF. The V gene is TRBV6-5, the J gene TRBJ2-7, with unresolved D. Germline V gives CDR1 MNHEY, CDR2 SVGAGI. This CDR3 contains 14 residues. Trimming removed 8 bases from V and 0 bases from J, with 14 bases in between.

The chain recombines TRBV7-6 with TRBJ2-7; TRBD1 agrees at 11 bases. The CDR3 consists of 16 residues. V was clipped by 7 bases and J by 3 bases; unmatched bases: 11. CDR1 is SGHVS and CDR2 is FNYEAQ in the germline V gene. The CDR3 sequence is CASTPLGTGGFYEQYF. Written as DNA, the CDR3 is TGTGCCAGCACACCACTGGGGACAGGGGGGTTCTACGAGCAGTACTTC.

The sample holds a few counts of this clone. Additional DNA sequences in this sample encode the identical CDR3. The genes are TRBV28 and TRBJ1-1; D is uncertain. CDR1 is MDHEN and CDR2 is SYDVKM in the germline V gene. Trimming took 5 bases from V and 11 from J, leaving 12 bases between them. The CDR3 is 11 amino acids. In nucleotides, the CDR3 is TGTGCCAGCAGTCTCAGAACATCCGCTTTCTTT. This codes for CASSLRTSAFF.

CDR3 sequence reads: CATSLPGALGISPDRFRYEQYF. The CDR3 DNA reads as TGTGCCACCAGCCTACCTGGGGCGCTGGGGATTAGCCCCGACCGGTTTCGCTACGAGCAGTACTTC. The chain joins TRBV15 to TRBJ2-7, with D possibly being TRBD1 (5 bases). V was clipped by 5 bases and J by 3 bases, with 38 bases between them. Germline V gene sequence: CDR1 LNHNV, CDR2 YYDKDF (reference sequence). There are 22 residues in the CDR3.

The chain's CDR3 is CASSDGGLSTGELFF. CDR3 DNA: TGCGCCAGCAGTGATGGGGGACTGAGCACCGGGGAGCTGTTTTTT. The chain uses TRBV10-1 and TRBJ2-2; tentative D call: TRBD2 (6 bases). The CDR3 is 15 residues long. Per the germline V gene, CDR1 is WNHNN and CDR2 is SYGVQD (reference sequence). Trimming took 3 bases from V and 4 from J, leaving 12 bases between them.

This chain uses TRBV18 with TRBJ2-2; D gene uncertain. V dropped 3 bases and J dropped 8 bases, with 16 bases sitting between them. The CDR3 is made up of 15 amino acids. The germline CDR1 and CDR2 sequences are KGHSH and LQKENI. CDR3 region: CASSPFRSPDGELFF. DNA for the CDR3: TGTGCCAGCTCACCCTTCAGATCCCCCGATGGGGAGCTGTTTTTT.

The chain combines TRBV18 with TRBJ1-4; no definite D call. The CDR3 length is 15 residues. V lost 4 bases and J 4 bases, leaving 13 bases between the germline ends. Germline V gene sequence: CDR1 KGHSH, CDR2 LQKENI. The CDR3 is CASSLAGSLNEKLFF. CDR3 nucleotide sequence: TGTGCCAGCTCACTAGCCGGGTCCCTTAATGAAAAACTGTTTTTT.

The sample holds one count of this clone. The rearrangement uses TRBV20-1 and TRBJ1-2; TRBD1 might be the D (5 bases). Germline CDR1 is DFQATT and CDR2 is SNEGSKA (reference sequence). There are 16 residues in the CDR3. Trimming left V 6 bases short and J 1 base short, with 21 bases between. CDR3 sequence: CSASGAGSTVNYGYTF. The DNA of the CDR3 is TGCAGTGCCAGTGGGGCAGGGAGTACCGTTAACTATGGCTACACCTTC.

DNA of the CDR3: TGTGCCAGTAGTGCTGGGTCCTCCTACGAGCAGTACTTC. Translation gives CASSAGSSYEQYF. The gene calls are TRBV19 and TRBJ2-7; no clear D. V was cut by 5 bases and J by 0 bases, with 8 bases left in between. The CDR3 length is 13 residues. From germline, CDR1 is LNHDA and CDR2 SQIVND (reference sequence).

V is TRBV7-8 and J is TRBJ2-3, with 13 nucleotides matching TRBD2. Germline V gives CDR1 SGHVS, CDR2 FQNEAQ. The V gene end was trimmed by 5 bases and the J gene end by 3 bases; junction bases not matched to a gene: 5. The CDR3 contains 16 residues. CDR3 loop: CASSPGLAGETDTQYF. The CDR3 DNA sequence: TGTGCCAGCAGCCCCGGACTAGCGGGGGAGACAGATACGCAGTATTTT. Full variable domain (remainder filled in from reference TRBV7-8 and TRBJ2-3): GAGVSQSPRYKVAKRGQDVALRCDPISGHVSLFWYQQALGQGPEFLTYFQNEAQLDKSGLPSDRFFAERPEGSVSTLKIQRTQQEDSAVYLCASSPGLAGETDTQYFGPGTRLTVL.

V is TRBV11-2 and J is TRBJ1-6; D is undetermined. This CDR3 is 18 amino acids long. V lost 3 bases and J 0 bases, leaving 15 bases between the germline ends. Germline V CDR1 and CDR2: SGHAT, FQNNGV. CDR3 DNA sequence: TGTGCCAGCAGCTTCCCACTCCCAAGAACCTCCTATAATTCACCCCTCCACTTT. Translating gives CASSFPLPRTSYNSPLHF.

This chain uses TRBV18 with TRBJ1-1; 8 positions agree with TRBD1. This CDR3 region has 17 residues. Germline lookup yields CDR1 KGHSH and CDR2 LQKENI. Trimming cost V 3 bases and J 1 base; bases outside gene matches: 10. The CDR3 region is CASSPRQGSPQNTEAFF. CDR3 sequence (DNA): TGTGCCAGCTCACCGAGACAGGGGTCGCCGCAGAACACTGAAGCTTTCTTT. Supplemented by reference TRBV18 and TRBJ1-1, the full variable domain reads NAGVMQNPRHLVRRRGQEARLRCSPMKGHSHVYWYRQLPEEGLKFMVYLQKENIIDESGMPKERFSAEFPKEGPSILRIQQVVRGDSAAYFCASSPRQGSPQNTEAFFGQGTRLTVV.

V usage is TRBV9 and J usage is TRBJ1-1; 8 bases fit TRBD1. After removal of 0 bases from V and 4 bases from J, the junction contained 2 bases not matched to a gene. The germline V gene encodes CDR1 SGDLS and CDR2 YYNGEE. The CDR3 spans 14 residues. CDR3 loop: CASSVADRGTEAFF. As DNA, the CDR3 is TGTGCCAGCAGCGTAGCCGACAGGGGCACTGAAGCTTTCTTT.

The V gene is TRBV24-1, the J gene TRBJ2-1; D is perhaps TRBD2 (6 bases). Germline CDR1 and CDR2: KGHDR and SFDVKD. This CDR3 contains 17 residues. Trimming left V 4 bases short and J 4 bases short, with 19 bases between. CDR3 in amino acids: CATSDQGFGRGYNEQFF. The CDR3 DNA follows: TGTGCCACCAGTGACCAGGGCTTCGGGAGAGGGTACAATGAGCAGTTCTTC.